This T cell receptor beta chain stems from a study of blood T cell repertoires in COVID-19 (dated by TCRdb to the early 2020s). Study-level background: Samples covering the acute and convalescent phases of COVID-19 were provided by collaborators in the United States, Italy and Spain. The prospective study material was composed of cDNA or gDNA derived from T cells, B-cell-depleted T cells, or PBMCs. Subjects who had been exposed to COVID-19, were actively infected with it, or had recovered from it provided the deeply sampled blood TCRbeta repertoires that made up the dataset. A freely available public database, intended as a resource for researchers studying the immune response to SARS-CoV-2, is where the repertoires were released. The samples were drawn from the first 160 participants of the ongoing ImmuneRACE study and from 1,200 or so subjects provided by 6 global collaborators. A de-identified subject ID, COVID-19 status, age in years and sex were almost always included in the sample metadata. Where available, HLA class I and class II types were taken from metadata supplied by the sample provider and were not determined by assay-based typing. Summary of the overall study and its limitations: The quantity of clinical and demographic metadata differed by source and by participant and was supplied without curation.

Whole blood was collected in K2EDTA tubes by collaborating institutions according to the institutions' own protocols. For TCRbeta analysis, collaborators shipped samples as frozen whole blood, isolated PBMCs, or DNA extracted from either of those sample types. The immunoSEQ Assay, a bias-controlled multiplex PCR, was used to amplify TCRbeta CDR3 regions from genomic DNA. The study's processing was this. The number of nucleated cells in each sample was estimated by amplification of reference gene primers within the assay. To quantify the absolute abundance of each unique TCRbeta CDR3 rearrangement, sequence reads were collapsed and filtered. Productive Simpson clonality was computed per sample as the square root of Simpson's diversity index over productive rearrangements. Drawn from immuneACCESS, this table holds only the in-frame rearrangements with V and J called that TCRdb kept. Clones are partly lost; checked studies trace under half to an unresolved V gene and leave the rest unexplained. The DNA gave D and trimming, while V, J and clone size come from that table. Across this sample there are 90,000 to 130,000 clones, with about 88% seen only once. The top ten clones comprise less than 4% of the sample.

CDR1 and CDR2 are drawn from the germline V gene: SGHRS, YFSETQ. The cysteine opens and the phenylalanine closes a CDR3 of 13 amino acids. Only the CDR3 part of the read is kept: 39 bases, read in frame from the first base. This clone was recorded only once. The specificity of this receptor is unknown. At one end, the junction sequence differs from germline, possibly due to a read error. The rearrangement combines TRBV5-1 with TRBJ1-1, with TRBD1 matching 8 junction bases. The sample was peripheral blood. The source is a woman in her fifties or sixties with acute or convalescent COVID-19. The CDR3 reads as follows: CASRLDREIEAFF. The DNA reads TGCGCCAGCAGATTGGACAGGGAAATTGAAGCTTTCTTT.